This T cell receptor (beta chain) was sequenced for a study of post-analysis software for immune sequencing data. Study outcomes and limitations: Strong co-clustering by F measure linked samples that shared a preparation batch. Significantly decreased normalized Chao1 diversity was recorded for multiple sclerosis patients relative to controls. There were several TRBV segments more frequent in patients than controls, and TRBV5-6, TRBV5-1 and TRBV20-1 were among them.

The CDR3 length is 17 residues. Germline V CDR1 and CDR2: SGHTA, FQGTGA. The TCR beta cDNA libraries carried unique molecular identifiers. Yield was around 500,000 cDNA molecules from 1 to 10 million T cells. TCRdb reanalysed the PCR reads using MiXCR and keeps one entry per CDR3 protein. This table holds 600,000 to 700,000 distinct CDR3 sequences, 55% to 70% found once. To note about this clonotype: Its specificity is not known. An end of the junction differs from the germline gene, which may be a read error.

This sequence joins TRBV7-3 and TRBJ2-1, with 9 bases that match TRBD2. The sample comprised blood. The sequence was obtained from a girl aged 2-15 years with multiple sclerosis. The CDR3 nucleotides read TGTGCCAGCAGCCCTGCGGCGGGAGGGCCAAAATACAATGAGCGGTTCTTC. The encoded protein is CASSPAAGGPKYNERFF.